These 8 T cell receptor beta chains came from one sample sequenced in a study of PD-1 blockade in classical Hodgkin lymphoma (dated by TCRdb to 2018 to 2021). The label giving this sample's time point can be read as: newly diagnosed, previously untreated cHL patient sample. Using a Miltenyi CD4+ T cell isolation kit, CD4+ T cells were purified from thawed PBMCs through magnetic negative selection. Library method: the immunoSEQ multiplex PCR assay. Sourced from immuneACCESS, this table was stored by TCRdb with only in-frame sequences that have V and J called. A share of the clones is absent; for the studies checked, an unresolved V gene accounts for under half, and the remainder has no known explanation. The sample yields tens of thousands of clones; 75% to 90% were counted once. The ten largest make up roughly 0.25% of the sample. The sequencing sample was made of CD4+ T cells from blood. These receptors came from a human donor with classical Hodgkin lymphoma.

V usage is TRBV30 and J usage is TRBJ1-3; tentative D call: TRBD1 (5 bases). Germline assignment: CDR1 GTSNPN and CDR2 SVGIG (reference sequence). Trimming took 0 bases from V and 0 from J, leaving 21 bases between them. The CDR3 runs 19 residues. CDR3 nucleotides: TGTGCCTGGAGTGTACGTAGGGTTCGACAGACGAGCTCTGGAAACACCATATATTTT. It is translated as CAWSVRRVRQTSSGNTIYF. Based on the CDR3 plus reference TRBV30 and TRBJ1-3, the full variable domain is SQTIHQWPATLVQPVGSPLSLECTVEGTSNPNLYWYRQAAGRGLQLLFYSVGIGQISSEVPQNLSASRPQDRQFILSSKKLLLSDSGFYLCAWSVRRVRQTSSGNTIYFGEGSWLTVV.

The genes are TRBV11-2 and TRBJ2-5, with D unclear. Germline assignment: CDR1 SGHAT and CDR2 FQNNGV. The CDR3 sequence is 16 residues long. Trimming took off 1 base at V and 3 bases at J, with 15 bases between the two ends. The CDR3 DNA reads as TGTGCCAGCAGCTTAGCTCCGGCCCCCCCTAAAGAGACCCAGTACTTC. Translation gives CASSLAPAPPKETQYF.

The chain joins TRBV7-9 to TRBJ1-6; D not certain. Germline assignment: CDR1 SEHNR and CDR2 FQNEAQ (reference sequence). V gave up 1 base and J gave up 7 bases, with 11 bases separating them. The CDR3 covers 15 residues. CDR3 in DNA: TGTGCCAGCAGCTTAGAGGACGGGCCCAATTCACCCCTCCACTTT. This gives the protein CASSLEDGPNSPLHF.

In this sample, this clone turned up once. The chain employs TRBV2 and TRBJ2-1; 13 positions agree with TRBD2. The CDR3 contains 17 residues. Unmatched junction bases numbered 10, after V lost 3 bases and J lost 8 bases. Per the germline V gene, CDR1 is SNHLY and CDR2 is FYNNEI. The DNA for the CDR3 is TGTGCCAGCAGTGAGGGGCCGAGGACTAGCGGGAGTCATGAGCAGTTCTTC. Its protein is CASSEGPRTSGSHEQFF. Using reference TRBV2 and TRBJ2-1 for the parts outside the CDR3, the full variable domain is EPEVTQTPSHQVTQMGQEVILRCVPISNHLYFYWYRQILGQKVEFLVSFYNNEISEKSEIFDDQFSVERPDGSNFTLKIRSTKLEDSAMYFCASSEGPRTSGSHEQFFGPGTRLTVL.

CDR3 protein: CASSQDPGLAGSSYEQYF. The DNA for the CDR3 is TGTGCCAGCAGCCAAGATCCGGGACTAGCGGGGAGCTCCTACGAGCAGTACTTC. V gene TRBV14 combines with J gene TRBJ2-7, with 13 positions matching TRBD2. The V gene end was trimmed by 0 bases and the J gene end by 0 bases; junction bases not matched to a gene: 5. Germline V gene data show CDR1 as SGHDN and CDR2 as FVKESK. The CDR3 has 18 amino acids.

The rearrangement uses TRBV5-6 and TRBJ2-7; D uncertain. The CDR3 totals 14 residues. V was clipped by 10 bases and J by 3 bases, with 20 bases between them. Germline V gene lookup returns CDR1 SGHDT and CDR2 YYEEEE. The CDR3 sequence: CASPCPRPIYEQYF. The CDR3 DNA sequence: TGTGCCTCCCCTTGCCCCAGACCGATCTACGAGCAGTACTTC.

The genes are TRBV11-3 and TRBJ2-5; the D is unclear. Germline values: CDR1 SGHNT, CDR2 YENEEA. The length of the CDR3 is 13 residues. V was cut by 3 bases and J by 5 bases, with 10 bases left in between. For the CDR3, the DNA is TGTGCCAGCAGCTTTGTCGGACGGGAGACCCAGTACTTC. The encoded protein is CASSFVGRETQYF.

This clone was observed a single time. The rearrangement joins TRBV30 to TRBJ1-2; 10 bases line up with TRBD1. This CDR3 contains 15 residues. The germline V gene encodes CDR1 GTSNPN and CDR2 SVGIG (reference sequence). V dropped 2 bases and J dropped 6; count of bases not matched to a gene: 9. The CDR3 here is CAWSPLGTGVHGYTF. For the CDR3, the DNA is TGTGCCTGGAGTCCACTGGGGACAGGGGTTCATGGCTACACCTTC.